Here is one T cell receptor beta chain with its context. Which antigen it targets is not known. Qualities for individual bases were not recorded, and no much larger clone is one base off. These data originate in a study of T cells in Graves' hyperthyroidism and ophthalmopathy (dated by TCRdb to the late 2010s). With regard to the full study: Peripheral blood samples were taken at initial diagnosis, before any treatment was given. TCR Vbeta CDR3 sequencing of around 130 peripheral blood samples (about 45 ophthalmopathy, 75 hyperthyroidism and approximately 17 progressor patients) is reported in the paper. The 100 discovery patients were randomly split 7:3 into training and test sets. To identify TCR V-J signatures that set the groups apart, the researchers used a discovery cohort of 100 or so patients, made up of roughly 45 with Graves' ophthalmopathy and about 60 with stable Graves' hyperthyroidism. After blood sampling, hyperthyroidism patients were treated with methimazole at a starting dose of 30 mg daily, and ophthalmopathy patients were treated with high-dose intravenous methylprednisolone. Prospective prediction of ophthalmopathy was tested in an independent validation cohort consisting of about 19 hyperthyroidism patients and some 15 patients who later progressed to ophthalmopathy. Thyroid tissue and blood T-cell repertoires from roughly 6 Graves' hyperthyroidism patients were also compared in the study. General conclusions and limits of the study: In validation, the model predicted progression to ophthalmopathy with 55% to 71% sensitivity and 72% to 85% specificity, a median of about six months before onset. A model built on a 13 V-J signature distinguished ophthalmopathy from stable hyperthyroidism, reaching over 85% sensitivity and about 81% specificity in cross-validation and 80%/75% in testing. No statistical method was used to set the sample size in advance, and investigators knew the group allocation. Blood samples also contained most of the expanded thyroid clonotypes (frequency above 0.001), which suggests that blood repertoires may reflect thyroid immune responses.

Amplification of TCR beta CDR3 regions was carried out from RNA transcripts. The TCR CDR3 was subjected to a first round of RT-PCR using the HTBI primer set and the Qiagen OneStep RT-PCR kit. A second multiplex PCR round built the libraries, followed by size selection and purification. Sequencing of the libraries was done on an Illumina HiSeq2000 using paired-end 100 bp reads. The paper's processing steps were these. SOAPnuke was used to process the raw data, throwing out any read that contained adapters or uncalled bases, had a mean Phred below 15, or lacked an exact constant-primer or identifier match. COPE v1.2.5 was used to merge high-quality paired reads, and clonotypes were defined as unique nucleotide sequences. Clonotypes were aligned to IMGT TRBV, TRBD and TRBJ reference segments using MiTCR v1.1. Analysis was restricted to V-J combinations with a frequency above 0.0001, which covered roughly 99% of repertoires. The TCS score was defined as the ratio of F50 (clonal expansion) to E x V (chaos), calculated using BLOSUM62-based TCRdist between CDR3 peptides within each V-J. Welch's t-statistics and random forest reduced roughly 540 V-J features to around 14, which were used in a naive Bayes classifier (R e1071). In TCRdb, the public reads were trimmed at Q25 with fastp and aligned with MiXCR, with productive beta chains retained. Duplicate CDR3 protein sequences are folded into a single record with the most common DNA and genes. V and J calls and clone size were set by TCRdb, not the authors. The sample table holds 250,000 to 400,000 distinct CDR3 sequences, of which roughly 15% were seen once. The ten top clones hold around 32% of the sample.

In the ophthalmopathy patients, disease was moderately to severely active, with a Clinical Activity Score of 3 or more, a NOSPECS grade of 4 or more, and a duration of less than 3 months. Patients with uncontrolled infections, other autoimmune diseases, pregnancy or lactation were excluded. Diagnoses were established on the basis of clinical symptoms, serum thyroxine and TRAb, thyroid ultrasound, and orbital computed tomography. PBMCs were separated from roughly 10 ml of fresh peripheral blood using Ficoll-Paque density gradient centrifugation. Trizol reagent was used to extract total RNA, and RNA quality was then checked on an Agilent 2100 Bioanalyzer. The junction shows trimming of 2 bases on V and 10 bases on J, plus 9 bases between the germline ends. The cysteine opens and the phenylalanine closes a CDR3 of 13 amino acids. The entry retains the CDR3 DNA only, 39 bases that are in frame from base 1. Taken from the germline V gene (reference sequence), the CDR1 and CDR2 loops are LNHNV and YYDKDF.

Sequencing was carried out using blood. This chain joins TRBV15 to TRBJ1-6, with the identity of the D gene unclear. This sequence was found in a woman between 40 and 50 years old with Graves' ophthalmopathy. The CDR3 protein is CATSRQSISPLHF. The nucleotide sequence is given as TGTGCCACCAGCAGACAATCGATCTCACCCCTCCACTTT.